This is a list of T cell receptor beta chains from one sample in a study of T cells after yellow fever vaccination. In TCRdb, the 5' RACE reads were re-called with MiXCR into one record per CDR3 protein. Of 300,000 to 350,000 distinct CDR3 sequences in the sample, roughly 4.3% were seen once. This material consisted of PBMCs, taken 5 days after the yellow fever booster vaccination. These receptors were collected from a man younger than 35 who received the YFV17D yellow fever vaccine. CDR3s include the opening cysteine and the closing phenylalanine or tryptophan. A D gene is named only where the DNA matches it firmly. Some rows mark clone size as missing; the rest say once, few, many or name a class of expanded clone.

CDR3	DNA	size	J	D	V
CASSADRASTEAFF	TGTGCCAGCAGTGCCGACAGGGCCAGCACTGAAGCTTTCTTT	-	TRBJ1-1	TRBD1	TRBV6-4
CASSYGLGRASGAVETQYF	TGTGCCAGCAGTTACGGCCTGGGAAGGGCCTCGGGGGCCGTCGAGACCCAGTACTTC	-	TRBJ2-5	-	TRBV6-2/TRBV6-3
CAISESSGRGGTEAFF	TGTGCCATCAGTGAGTCGTCCGGCAGGGGGGGAACTGAAGCTTTCTTT	-	TRBJ1-1	TRBD1	TRBV10-3
CASSLARIHRQFF	TGTGCCAGCAGTTTAGCGCGTATCCACCGGCAGTTCTTC	-	TRBJ2-1	-	TRBV12-3/TRBV12-4
CASRGGQGAPYEQYF	TGTGCCAGCAGAGGCGGACAGGGGGCCCCCTACGAGCAGTACTTC	few	TRBJ2-7	TRBD1	TRBV6-6
CASSLGWNTEAFF	TGTGCCAGCAGCTTAGGATGGAACACTGAAGCTTTCTTT	many	TRBJ1-1	-	TRBV7-3
CASSYPTGPAKNIQYF	TGTGCCAGCAGTTACCCTACAGGGCCGGCCAAAAACATTCAGTACTTC	few	TRBJ2-4	-	TRBV6-6
CASSFLGWASTDTQYF	TGCGCCAGCAGCTTCTTGGGATGGGCTAGCACAGATACGCAGTATTTT	-	TRBJ2-3	-	TRBV5-1
CASSLGNRFNVYGYTF	TGTGCCAGCAGCTTGGGGAACAGGTTCAACGTCTATGGCTACACCTTC	few	TRBJ1-2	-	TRBV5-6
CASSPSDVSSSTDTQYF	TGTGCCAGCAGCCCATCGGACGTTTCGTCTAGCACAGATACGCAGTATTTT	-	TRBJ2-3	-	TRBV7-3
CASSLAPSSNQPQHF	TGTGCCAGCAGCTTAGCACCGAGTAGCAATCAGCCCCAGCATTTT	few	TRBJ1-5	-	TRBV7-2
CSAGDASGTQYF	TGCAGTGCTGGAGACGCATCGGGGACCCAGTACTTC	few	TRBJ2-5	-	TRBV20-1
CASSLGPPYSGNTIYF	TGTGCCAGCAGTTTGGGACCGCCGTACTCTGGAAACACCATATATTTT	-	TRBJ1-3	-	TRBV27
CASTLSTGSYNSPLHF	TGTGCCAGCACCCTCTCTACGGGTTCCTATAATTCACCCCTCCACTTT	many	TRBJ1-6	-	TRBV7-2
CSVENRGGTEAFF	TGCAGCGTTGAAAACAGGGGAGGCACTGAAGCTTTCTTT	-	TRBJ1-1	TRBD1	TRBV29-1
CASSYINEQETQYF	TGTGCCAGCAGTTATATTAATGAGCAAGAGACCCAGTACTTC	-	TRBJ2-5	-	TRBV12-3/TRBV12-4
CASSYPGQREAFF	TGTGCCAGCAGTTACCCTGGACAGCGAGAAGCTTTCTTT	few	TRBJ1-1	-	TRBV6-5
CSASGEKIKDGYTF	TGCAGTGCTAGCGGGGAAAAAATTAAAGATGGCTACACCTTC	few	TRBJ1-2	-	TRBV20-1
CASSPRRDLAKNIQYF	TGTGCCAGCAGCCCCCGGCGGGACTTAGCCAAAAACATTCAGTACTTC	-	TRBJ2-4	-	TRBV5-6
CSVRVQSGDTIYF	TGCAGCGTTCGGGTACAGTCGGGCGACACCATATATTTT	-	TRBJ1-3	-	TRBV29-1
CASSARQGRGGYTF	TGTGCCAGCAGCGCACGACAGGGAAGAGGTGGCTACACCTTC	many	TRBJ1-2	TRBD1	TRBV7-8
CASREQAKNIQYF	TGTGCCAGCAGGGAACAAGCCAAAAACATTCAGTACTTC	few	TRBJ2-4	-	TRBV6-5
CASSRLADTQYF	TGTGCCAGCAGTCGACTGGCTGATACGCAGTATTTT	many	TRBJ2-3	-	TRBV11-2
CASSRWEGITSGANVLTF	TGTGCCAGCAGCCGATGGGAGGGAATAACCTCTGGGGCCAACGTCCTGACTTTC	-	TRBJ2-6	TRBD2	TRBV4-2
CASSLGQGSNEKLFF	TGCGCCAGCAGCTTGGGACAGGGGAGCAATGAAAAACTGTTTTTT	many	TRBJ1-4	TRBD1	TRBV5-1
CASSTRQGNYGYTF	TGTGCCAGCAGTACCCGACAGGGCAACTATGGCTACACCTTC	few	TRBJ1-2	TRBD1	TRBV6-2/TRBV6-3
CSARLGDRVETQYF	TGCAGTGCTAGGCTCGGTGACAGGGTCGAGACCCAGTACTTC	many	TRBJ2-5	TRBD1	TRBV20-1
CASSLTGEYQPQHF	TGTGCCAGCAGCCTGACAGGGGAGTATCAGCCCCAGCATTTT	many	TRBJ1-5	TRBD1	TRBV27
CASSLDADSPLHF	TGTGCCAGCAGCTTAGATGCGGATTCACCCCTCCACTTT	many	TRBJ1-6	-	TRBV7-9
CASSLLRGDEQFF	TGCGCCAGCAGCTTGCTTCGGGGGGATGAGCAGTTCTTC	-	TRBJ2-1	TRBD2	TRBV5-1
CASTQLDTQYF	TGCGCCAGCACTCAACTCGATACGCAGTATTTT	-	TRBJ2-3	-	TRBV10-2
CASSTTGRDTEAFF	TGCGCCAGCAGTACGACAGGGAGAGACACTGAAGCTTTCTTT	-	TRBJ1-1	TRBD1	TRBV5-1
CASSEWVLATTDTQYF	TGTGCCAGCAGTGAATGGGTACTAGCGACCACAGATACGCAGTATTTT	-	TRBJ2-3	TRBD2	TRBV25-1
CASRTTGGTEAFF	TGTGCCAGCAGGACGACAGGGGGCACTGAAGCTTTCTTT	-	TRBJ1-1	TRBD1	TRBV5-6
CASSLWGLADYEQYF	TGTGCCAGCAGCTTGTGGGGACTAGCGGATTACGAGCAGTACTTC	-	TRBJ2-7	TRBD2	TRBV5-4
CASSFTGTQDNEQFF	TGTGCCAGCAGCTTTACCGGGACACAAGACAATGAGCAGTTCTTC	many	TRBJ2-1	-	TRBV7-9
CASSISGYEQYF	TGTGCCAGCAGTATCTCAGGGTACGAGCAGTACTTC	-	TRBJ2-7	-	TRBV12-3/TRBV12-4
CSVGAGGETQYF	TGCAGCGTTGGCGCGGGAGGAGAGACCCAGTACTTC	-	TRBJ2-5	TRBD2	TRBV29-1
CASSLGLPGQNYNEQFF	TGTGCCAGCAGCTTAGGCCTTCCGGGACAGAACTACAATGAGCAGTTCTTC	-	TRBJ2-1	TRBD1	TRBV13
CATSRERGAYTEAFF	TGTGCCACCAGCAGAGAGAGGGGGGCATACACTGAAGCTTTCTTT	many	TRBJ1-1	-	TRBV15
CATSGASGESSYNEQFF	TGTGCCACCAGTGGGGCTAGCGGGGAGAGCTCCTACAATGAGCAGTTCTTC	few	TRBJ2-1	TRBD2	TRBV24-1
CASGFHLRGSDTIYF	TGTGCTAGTGGTTTCCACCTGCGGGGGTCGGACACCATATATTTT	-	TRBJ1-3	-	TRBV12-5
CASSQGSQPQHF	TGTGCCAGCAGCCAAGGGAGTCAGCCCCAGCATTTT	-	TRBJ1-5	-	TRBV3-1
CASSPLGQPIYEQYF	TGCGCCAGCAGCCCGTTGGGACAGCCGATCTACGAGCAGTACTTC	few	TRBJ2-7	TRBD1	TRBV4-1
CASSSTTDSTDTQYF	TGTGCCAGCAGCTCTACCACAGATAGCACAGATACGCAGTATTTT	-	TRBJ2-3	-	TRBV7-3
CASSQVTWGGGEQFF	TGCGCCAGCAGCCAAGTTACGTGGGGGGGAGGTGAGCAGTTCTTC	few	TRBJ2-1	TRBD2	TRBV4-1